The rows below give T cell receptor beta chains drawn from one sample of a study of blood T cell repertoires in COVID-19. Assay: immunoSEQ multiplex PCR; the TCRdb copy retains only in-frame clones and omits some. The repertoire consists of around 450,000 clones, with roughly 87% occurring once and the leading ten covering approximately 0.65%. The sample consisted of PBMCs or T cells enriched from blood (not recorded which). These receptors were collected from a man aged 18 to 30 who had recovered from COVID-19. The CDR3 runs from the conserved cysteine through the conserved F or W. Each record gives: V gene, D gene, J gene, CDR3 DNA, CDR3 protein. D genes are given only for firm matches.

>TRBV30|TRBD2|TRBJ2-2
TGTGCCTGGAGGTACGGGGGGGCCGGGGTTTGCACCGGGGAGCTGTTTTTT
CAWRYGGAGVCTGELFF
>TRBV11-3|TRBD2|TRBJ2-2
TGTGCCAGCAGCTTAGTAAGCACGGGAGGGATCGCGAACACCGGGGAGCTGTTTTTT
CASSLVSTGGIANTGELFF
>TRBV30|-|TRBJ2-2
TGTGCCTGGATTTGGGAGGGGGCCGGGGAGCTGTTTTTT
CAWIWEGAGELFF
>TRBV28|TRBD1|TRBJ1-6
TGTGCCAGCAGTAGACAGGGGGCCTCCTATAATTCACCCCTCCACTTT
CASSRQGASYNSPLHF
>TRBV6-5|-|TRBJ2-3
TGTGCCAGCAGCCGAGGTAGAGATACGCAGTATTTT
CASSRGRDTQYF
>TRBV2|TRBD1|TRBJ1-5
TGTGCCAGCAGTGGGACAGGGGGCAATCAGCCCCAGCATTTT
CASSGTGGNQPQHF
>TRBV7-8|TRBD1|TRBJ1-1
TGTGCCAGCAGCGCCCTGACAGGGGATATCTTCATGAACACTGAAGCTTTCTTT
CASSALTGDIFMNTEAFF
>TRBV2|-|TRBJ2-3
TGTGCCAGCAGGCGGGGGCTGGGAGATACGCAGTATTTT
CASRRGLGDTQYF
>TRBV19|-|TRBJ1-1
TGTGCCAGTAGTATGCGGGGGGAAACTGAAGCTTTCTTT
CASSMRGETEAFF
>TRBV7-2|-|TRBJ1-5
TGTGCCAGCAGCTTCCGGAGCAATCAGCCCCAGCATTTT
CASSFRSNQPQHF
>TRBV18|TRBD1|TRBJ2-7
TGTGCCAGCTCACCACAGGGACAGCCTTCCTACGAGCAGTACTTC
CASSPQGQPSYEQYF